What follows are 16 T cell receptor beta chains derived from one specimen sequenced in a study of blood T cells in healthy people across ages (dated by TCRdb to about 2015). Receptors were amplified or captured by 5' RACE. The data were produced on an Illumina HiSeq 2500. A second roughly 6 to 11 cycle PCR used a sample-barcoded 5' primer and a J-beta primer mix. TCRdb reanalyzed the raw reads on its own, using fastp at Q25 for trimming and MiXCR for clone calling, and kept in-frame beta chains. All rows with the same CDR3 protein become a single entry with the most common DNA and genes. The sample yields 1 million or so distinct CDR3 sequences; almost 25% were counted once. The ten largest clones add up to around 0.75% of the sample. This sample was also put to use in a study of T cells of mothers and their children.

Sequencing was performed on blood. These receptors originate from a girl between 2 and 10 years old in good health.

This clonotype was found a few times. This rearrangement joins TRBV7-3 to TRBJ2-5; 9 bases match TRBD2. Unmatched junction bases numbered 4, after V lost 1 base and J lost 4 bases. The germline V gene has CDR1 SGHTA and CDR2 FQGTGA. The CDR3 runs to 15 residues. CDR3 DNA sequence: TGTGCCAGCAGCTTAAATAGCGGGAGTCGAGAGACCCAGTACTTC. It specifies CASSLNSGSRETQYF. Full variable domain (remainder filled in from reference TRBV7-3 and TRBJ2-5): GAGVSQTPSNKVTEKGKYVELRCDPISGHTALYWYRQSLGQGPEFLIYFQGTGAADDSGLPNDRFFAVRPEGSVSTLKIQRTERGDSAVYLCASSLNSGSRETQYFGPGTRLLVL.

This clonotype has just a few counts. J is TRBJ2-7 and V is TRBV29-1; 7 nucleotides match TRBD1. V was clipped by 5 bases and J by 3 bases; unmatched bases: 1. The CDR3 sequence is 11 residues long. CDR1 and CDR2 (germline): SQVTM, ANQGSEA. CDR3 sequence: CSVWDSYEQYF. The CDR3 coding sequence is TGCAGCGTTTGGGACAGCTACGAGCAGTACTTC.

V usage is TRBV10-1 and J usage is TRBJ2-5; a possible D gene is TRBD1 (7 bases). The V end lost 2 bases, the J end lost 13 bases, and 17 bases lay between the germline ends. Germline V gene data show CDR1 as WNHNN and CDR2 as SYGVQD (reference sequence). CDR3 length equals 13 residues. The CDR3 DNA reads as TGCGCCAGCAGTGAGACCGGGGGACAGACAGCGTACTTC. It translates to CASSETGGQTAYF.

The chain has TRBV24-1 and TRBJ1-1; D uncertain. CDR1 KGHDR and CDR2 SFDVKD come from the germline V gene. The CDR3 has 12 amino acids. The V end lost 1 base, the J end lost 7 bases, and 6 bases lay between the germline ends. The CDR3 DNA is TGTGCCACCAGTGATTTAGAAAGTGAAGCTTTCTTT. Translation: CATSDLESEAFF.

The chain combines TRBV21-1 with TRBJ1-1; the table's D call, TRBD1, was not checked against the DNA. TRBV21-1 is a pseudogene. The CDR3 is 20 residues long. The DNA for the CDR3 is TGTGCCAGCAGCAAGCCTCAGGGGGCCCTTACGTGGGGGAGGAACACTGAAGCTTTCTTT. As protein: CASSKPQGALTWGRNTEAFF.

The V gene is TRBV5-1, the J gene TRBJ2-7; no clear D. Per germline, CDR1 SGHRS and CDR2 YFSETQ. V gave up 1 base and J gave up 4 bases, with 18 bases separating them. The CDR3 has 16 residues. The CDR3 protein is CASSLKWQDLQYEQYF. The CDR3 DNA reads TGCGCCAGCAGCTTGAAGTGGCAGGACCTCCAGTACGAGCAGTACTTC.

The chain carries TRBV2 and TRBJ1-2; D is unresolved. V gave up 8 bases and J gave up 8 bases, with 12 bases separating them. The CDR3 sequence is 11 residues long. Germline V CDR1 and CDR2: SNHLY, FYNNEI. The CDR3 coding sequence is TGTGCCAGCGGGTCGGGTTACGGCTACACCTTC. Translating gives CASGSGYGYTF.

The CDR3 nucleotides are TGTGCCAGCAGCTCCACGGAGGGCTCAGGGAGGGAGACCCAGTACTTC. This sequence encodes CASSSTEGSGRETQYF. The gene calls are TRBV11-2 and TRBJ2-5; perhaps TRBD2 as D (6 bases). This CDR3 contains 16 residues. Germline V gene data show CDR1 as SGHAT and CDR2 as FQNNGV. Between the trimmed V and J ends, which lost 4 bases and 5 bases, there was a span of 20 bases.

The chain combines TRBV7-9 with TRBJ1-6; 8 bases match TRBD1. This CDR3 is 15 amino acids long. V lost 0 bases to trimming and J lost 10 bases; unmatched junction nucleotides: 5. Looked up from germline, CDR1 is SEHNR and CDR2 is FQNEAQ (reference sequence). CDR3 in DNA: TGTGCCAGCAGCTTAGCCCGGACAGGGCAATCACCCCTCCACTTT. Translation gives CASSLARTGQSPLHF.

The chain couples TRBV29-1 to TRBJ2-7; 8 bases align to TRBD1. J was trimmed by 6 bases and V by 4 bases; bases with no gene match: 8. There are 13 residues in the CDR3. Germline CDR1 and CDR2: SQVTM and ANQGSEA. CDR3 in DNA: TGCAGCGTTGTAGGGGGACAGGTGCCCGAGCAGTACTTC. Translated, it gives CSVVGGQVPEQYF.

This sequence joins TRBV6-1 and TRBJ1-6; TRBD1 agrees at 7 bases. With V trimmed by 8 bases and J by 6 bases, 7 bases remained unmatched. The CDR3 covers 14 residues. Germline V gives CDR1 MNHNS, CDR2 SASEGT. Written as DNA, the CDR3 is TGTGCCAGCCTCGGACAGGTTCTTAATTCACCCCTCCACTTT. Protein: CASLGQVLNSPLHF.

There are a few counts of this clonotype. This chain joins TRBV20-1 and TRBJ2-5, with D possibly being TRBD2 (6 bases). The J call may be wrong; the DNA end is better matched by TRBJ2-7. The CDR3 totals 13 residues. The V gene's germline CDR1 is DFQATT and CDR2 SNEGSKA (reference sequence). The CDR3 sequence is CSARGDSSYEQYF. CDR3 DNA sequence: TGCAGTGCTAGGGGGGACTCCTCCTACGAGCAGTACTTC.

The chain employs TRBV5-1 and TRBJ2-3; TRBD2 aligns across 10 bases. The V segment lost 2 bases and the J segment 4 bases; nucleotides outside the gene matches: 7. Per the germline V gene, CDR1 is SGHRS and CDR2 is YFSETQ. The CDR3 runs 16 residues. In nucleotides, the CDR3 is TGCGCCAGCAGCTTTGACGGACTAGCGGTACCAGATACGCAGTATTTT. Protein: CASSFDGLAVPDTQYF.

Remarks on this clonotype: One junction end disagrees with the germline gene, perhaps due to a read error. The CDR3 nucleotides read TGCAGCGCCCTGGCAGAGGGGGAGACCCAGCACTTC. This sequence encodes CSALAEGETQHF. The genes are TRBV29-1 and TRBJ2-1; possible D gene TRBD1, 6 bases. This CDR3 is 12 amino acids long. The germline V gene has CDR1 SQVTM and CDR2 ANQGSEA.

V is TRBV25-1 and J is TRBJ2-5, with no clear D. The J call is in doubt because the DNA end fits TRBJ2-7 better. CDR3 size: 13 residues. Germline lookup yields CDR1 MGHDK and CDR2 SYGVNS. Here the CDR3 reads CASSALLGYEQYF. CDR3 nucleotides: TGTGCCAGCAGTGCTCTGTTGGGCTACGAGCAGTACTTC.

This clonotype occurred a few times. The J gene is TRBJ2-5, the V gene TRBV6-2 or TRBV6-3; 11 nucleotides match TRBD2. Per germline, CDR1 MNHEY and CDR2 SVGEGT. CDR3 size: 15 residues. The V segment lost 7 bases and the J segment 5 bases; nucleotides outside the gene matches: 9. CDR3 nucleotides: TGTGCCAGCAAAGCAGGGACTAGCGGTAGGGAGACCCAGTACTTC. Translation gives CASKAGTSGRETQYF.